Detailed here is one TCR beta chain. Its specific antigen is unknown. Mouse gene names and germline sequences are used here. With the read ending 1 residue before the CDR3 end, the germline J gene is used to fill in that end. Cut back by 7 bases and 3 bases, the V and J ends lie 9 bases apart. The germline V gene (reference sequence) gives CDR1 as NNHNN and CDR2 as SYGAGS. The cysteine opens and the phenylalanine closes a CDR3 of 12 amino acids. Shown are 33 bases from within the CDR3, in frame from base 1. The data derive from a study of tissue T cells after allogeneic stem cell transplantation (dated by TCRdb to 2021 to 2024). For the study in its entirety: Using research autopsies of patients with and without GVHD, plus mouse models of GVHD, the study profiled TCR beta repertoires across many tissues. The human arm was conducted as a prospective observational study, and neither blinding nor randomization was performed. Results and caveats for the whole study, not just this receptor: In both patients and mice, T cells from blood and spleen covered only a limited part of the TCR repertoire found in tissues. A small and clinically heterogeneous patient cohort was studied, and sampling depth was acknowledged as a limitation. The study did not establish which tissue TCRs were alloreactive or antigen-specific, and some clones may have been host cells that persisted. Within patients, how anatomically similar tissues were was a major factor shaping TCR repertoire composition, regardless of disease or transplant status. Only a few T cell clones appeared in more than one patient, yet motif-based clustering showed tissue-specific repertoire signatures that were shared between patients.

The library was prepared using the immunoSEQ multiplex PCR assay. TCRbeta CDR3 sequencing was done by Adaptive Biotechnologies at survey depth, reporting CDR3 sequences, V/J genes, productive frequency and template counts. TCR beta CDR3 regions were amplified from genomic DNA rather than RNA. Per the authors' processing: Jensen-Shannon divergence was used to quantify pairwise repertoire overlap between tissues, with a value of 1 meaning complete divergence and a value of 0 meaning identical repertoires. Tissues were grouped by single-linkage agglomerative hierarchical clustering of pairwise JSD values, and the clustering results were shown as dendrograms. GLIPH2 was applied to all patient samples using simulation_depth 1000, kmer_min_depth 3, and cdr3_length_cutoff 8, and only groups with more than two unique CDR3s were retained. A standardized tissue-overlap score was generated by extrapolating Jaccard GLIPH-group overlap across patients to a standard repertoire size of 1000 clones. Linear mixed-effect models, with tissue included as a fixed effect and individual included as a random effect, were used to assess associations of diversity with clinical or experimental variables. Not all clones reach the TCRdb copy of this immuneACCESS table, which keeps in-frame sequences only. Checked studies attribute under half of the gap to unresolved V genes and leave the rest unexplained. V, J and clone size were drawn from that table, and D and trimming were deduced from the DNA. A total of 7,000 to 9,500 clones appear in this sample, approximately 64% of them only once. Approximately 0.75% of the sample comes from the top ten.

This TCR derives from a female BALB/c mouse in good health. Mice belonging to this strain carry MHC haplotype H2-d. The sequenced material came from blood. The V and J segments used are TRBV13-2 and TRBJ2-5; perhaps TRBD1 is the D gene, with 6 bases matching. The covered CDR3 bases are TGTGCCAGCAAGGGGGATCAAGACACCCAGTAC. This translates into CASKGDQDTQY. In full, the CDR3 is CASKGDQDTQYF.